A selection of T cell receptor beta chains follows, all from one sample in a study of identical twins. TCRdb processed the 5' RACE reads anew with MiXCR; each CDR3 protein has one entry. The repertoire holds under 450,000 distinct CDR3 sequences, with approximately 17% as singletons. The specimen sequenced was naive T cells sorted from blood. These receptors came from a man in his fifties in good health. The CDR3 runs from the conserved cysteine through the conserved F or W. Fields, in order: J gene, V gene, CDR3 protein.

TRBJ2-2 TRBV4-2 CASSQGFGTGELFF
TRBJ2-5 TRBV7-2 CASSISVQETQYF
TRBJ1-1 TRBV19 CASSIKGVRTEAFF
TRBJ2-5 TRBV5-1 CASSPRTSKAVTQYF
TRBJ1-5 TRBV5-1 CASSWTGMDSGQPQHF
TRBJ2-3 TRBV5-1 CASSTGQGYTDTQYF
TRBJ1-6 TRBV5-1 CASSLGTGGYNSPLHF
TRBJ2-1 TRBV15 CATSSFFRDEQFF
TRBJ2-7 TRBV12-3/TRBV12-4 CASSGIGLSYEQYF
TRBJ2-1 TRBV5-4 CASSKRNSGSSREQFF
TRBJ2-5 TRBV12-3/TRBV12-4 CASRKSGVETQYF
TRBJ1-4 TRBV20-1 CSARVGNEKLFF
TRBJ2-1 TRBV6-4 CASSPIQMGSYNEQFF
TRBJ2-2 TRBV27 CASSFPIVPGRPGELFF
TRBJ1-2 TRBV15 CATSRDHQPNYGYTF
TRBJ1-2 TRBV7-9 CATWPLEYGYTF
TRBJ2-7 TRBV13 CASSPERESDEQYF
TRBJ1-2 TRBV7-9 CASSRDGTGYGYTF
TRBJ2-3 TRBV5-1 CASSLVTPAADTQYF
TRBJ1-1 TRBV6-1 CASSSLGPMNTEAFF
TRBJ2-1 TRBV24-1 CATSEAGTSGKNEQFF
TRBJ2-3 TRBV4-3 CASSQGHPGSTDTQYF
TRBJ2-1 TRBV11-2 CASSRGQPEQFF
TRBJ1-1 TRBV30 CAWSVLGINTEAFF
TRBJ2-7 TRBV20-1 CSARGPGAPQGYGYF
TRBJ1-2 TRBV7-8 CASSIGTGHYGYTF
TRBJ2-1 TRBV6-4 CASSDSGLPNEQFF
TRBJ1-4 TRBV27 CASCQDSSTNEKLFF
TRBJ1-2 TRBV20-1 CSAPTGVNYGYTF
TRBJ2-1 TRBV9 CASSVGPGGRAPGEQFF
TRBJ2-1 TRBV5-1 CASSPSSGRAPEQFF
TRBJ1-4 TRBV11-1 CASSPKTSRLRRTHDEKLFF
TRBJ2-1 TRBV12-3/TRBV12-4 CASSRRTSGEQFF
TRBJ2-1 TRBV6-5 CASSFWASGRHEQFF
TRBJ2-5 TRBV19 CASSDSGGGETQYF
TRBJ1-1 TRBV4-2 CASSQELQYSGTGNTEAFF
TRBJ2-2 TRBV4-2 CASSQENPTGELFF
TRBJ2-1 TRBV5-6 CASSLARVRDIYNEQFF
TRBJ1-3 TRBV6-1 CASSEAGTGAGNTIYF